A single sample gave rise to the 15 T cell receptor beta chains below, sequenced in a study of cytomegalovirus exposure and HLA in healthy donors. TCRdb's table, derived via immunoSEQ multiplex PCR, lists solely in-frame clones and lacks some. The sample has 280,000 or so clones, more than 75% seen once; the top ten hold approximately 0.95%. Sequencing was done on a sample of PBMCs. Source of these receptors: a woman aged 18-29 years in good health and CMV-seronegative.

The CDR3 bases are TGCGCCAGCAGCCAAGTGGTTGGACAGACTACAAAAGCCTACGAGCAGTACTTC. Translation: CASSQVVGQTTKAYEQYF. The chain is built from TRBV4-1 and TRBJ2-7; TRBD1 is a possible D gene (6 bases). CDR1 and CDR2 (germline): MGHRA, YSYEKL. CDR3 length: 18 amino acids. V was trimmed by 1 base and J by 2 bases, leaving 21 bases between them.

J is TRBJ2-3 and V is TRBV30; the D gene is possibly TRBD1 (6 bases). The CDR3 length is 13 residues. Between the trimmed V and J ends, which lost 0 bases and 5 bases, there was a span of 9 bases. Germline-derived CDR1 and CDR2 are GTSNPN and SVGIG (reference sequence). The CDR3 region is CAWSVTGKDTQYF. CDR3 sequence (DNA): TGTGCCTGGAGTGTAACAGGGAAAGATACGCAGTATTTT.

The chain combines TRBV9 with TRBJ2-1; 12 bases match TRBD2. The CDR3 is made up of 19 amino acids. Germline trimming cut 4 bases from V and 4 bases from J; bases unmatched to any gene: 15. Germline CDR1 SGDLS, CDR2 YYNGEE. The CDR3 here is CASSLRLAGGPSGYNEQFF. The CDR3 nucleotides read TGTGCCAGCAGCCTCAGGCTAGCGGGAGGGCCTTCCGGATACAATGAGCAGTTCTTC.

The chain recombines TRBV5-8 with TRBJ1-1; a weak D match, TRBD1 (6 bases). The CDR3 has 15 residues. V lost 0 bases, J lost 4 bases, and 13 bases lay in between. Germline assignment: CDR1 SGHTS and CDR2 YDEGEE. CDR3 loop: CASSLGAGASTEAFF. CDR3 in DNA: TGTGCCAGCAGCTTGGGTGCGGGGGCGAGCACTGAAGCTTTCTTT.

Here the CDR3 DNA reads TGTGCCACCAGCAGAGATCTAGGGGACAGCTCTCGCGAGCAGTACTTC. Amino acid sequence: CATSRDLGDSSREQYF. The V call is TRBV15, the J call TRBJ2-7, with 7 bases lining up with TRBD1. Unmatched junction bases numbered 11, after V lost 0 bases and J lost 6 bases. This CDR3 has 16 residues. In germline, CDR1 is LNHNV, CDR2 YYDKDF (reference sequence). Looking up the rest from reference TRBV15 and TRBJ2-7 gives the full variable domain: DAMVIQNPRYQVTQFGKPVTLSCSQTLNHNVMYWYQQKSSQAPKLLFHYYDKDFNNEADTPDNFQSRRPNTSFCFLDIRSPGLGDTAMYLCATSRDLGDSSREQYFGPGTRLTVT.

This clone was counted a single time. This chain links TRBV27 with TRBJ2-1, with 9 bases that match TRBD1. CDR1 and CDR2 from the germline V gene are MNHEY and SMNVEV (reference sequence). The ends lost 6 bases at V and 6 bases at J; junction bases unmatched: 12. The CDR3 covers 16 residues. The CDR3 loop reads CASRPDRGELLNEQFF. The CDR3 DNA sequence: TGTGCCAGCAGGCCGGACAGGGGTGAACTACTCAATGAGCAGTTCTTC.

The genes are TRBV28 and TRBJ1-1, with 8 bases aligning to TRBD1. The germline V gene encodes CDR1 MDHEN and CDR2 SYDVKM. The CDR3 spans 12 residues. Unmatched junction bases numbered 4, after V lost 6 bases and J lost 7 bases. The CDR3 protein is CASRTQGVEAFF. The DNA of the CDR3 is TGTGCCAGCAGGACACAGGGGGTTGAAGCTTTCTTT.

This sequence joins TRBV9 and TRBJ2-3, with TRBD2 matching over 13 bases. Germline V gene lookup returns CDR1 SGDLS and CDR2 YYNGEE. The CDR3 runs to 18 residues. Germline trimming cut 3 bases from V and 0 bases from J; bases unmatched to any gene: 7. This CDR3 reads CASSAGLAGIVSTDTQYF. The CDR3 region has the DNA TGTGCCAGCAGCGCGGGACTAGCGGGAATAGTTAGCACAGATACGCAGTATTTT.

The CDR3 region has the DNA TGTGCCAGCAGTTACGCTCAGGCAGAGCAGTTCTTC. Its protein is CASSYAQAEQFF. The chain employs TRBV6-6 and TRBJ2-1; D is ambiguous. The V gene's germline CDR1 is MNHNY and CDR2 SVGAGI (reference sequence). The CDR3 totals 12 residues. With 2 bases removed from V and 10 bases from J, the gap between germline ends came to 9 bases.

The chain carries TRBV5-6 and TRBJ2-4; 7 bases are a match to TRBD2. Germline V gene data show CDR1 as SGHDT and CDR2 as YYEEEE. This CDR3 spans 14 amino acids. V lost 3 bases to trimming and J lost 11 bases; unmatched junction nucleotides: 11. The CDR3 is CASSYAGSAGVQYF. The CDR3 DNA reads TGTGCCAGCAGCTATGCAGGGAGCGCGGGGGTTCAGTACTTC.

The CDR3 loop reads CASSLHRTGVNEQFF. CDR3 bases: TGCGCCAGCAGCTTGCACCGGACAGGGGTCAATGAGCAGTTCTTC. V gene TRBV5-1 combines with J gene TRBJ2-1, with 9 bases fitting TRBD1. CDR3 length: 15 amino acids. Germline-derived CDR1 and CDR2 are SGHRS and YFSETQ. V shed 1 base and J 6 bases; nucleotides not matched to a gene: 5. The full variable domain, its missing parts supplied by reference TRBV5-1 and TRBJ2-1, is KAGVTQTPRYLIKTRGQQVTLSCSPISGHRSVSWYQQTPGQGLQFLFEYFSETQRNKGNFPGRFSGRQFSNSRSEMNVSTLELGDSALYLCASSLHRTGVNEQFFGPGTRLTVL.

This chain links TRBV10-1 with TRBJ1-1; 8 positions match TRBD1. Germline V gene lookup returns CDR1 WNHNN and CDR2 SYGVQD (reference sequence). This CDR3 has 14 residues. V lost 4 bases to trimming and J lost 11 bases; unmatched junction nucleotides: 12. The CDR3 region has the DNA TGCGCCAGCAGTGTGGGACAGGCGGAGTATGCCGCTTTCTTT. It yields the protein CASSVGQAEYAAFF.

This clone was seen just once. The chain is built from TRBV27 and TRBJ2-1, with 7 bases that match TRBD2. The CDR3 loop spans 15 amino acids. The junction had 6 bases not matched to a gene; V was cut back by 7 bases and J by 0 bases. Germline CDR1 is MNHEY and CDR2 is SMNVEV (reference sequence). In DNA, the CDR3 is TGTGCCAGCACCAAACTAGCGAGCTCCTACAATGAGCAGTTCTTC. Encoded protein: CASTKLASSYNEQFF.

This clone has only one observation. V gene TRBV5-1 combines with J gene TRBJ2-7; D unresolved. Germline V gene sequence: CDR1 SGHRS, CDR2 YFSETQ. There are 14 residues in the CDR3. V dropped 3 bases and J dropped 0 bases, with 10 bases sitting between them. As DNA, the CDR3 is TGCGCCAGCAGCTCACGTAGTAGCTCCTACGAGCAGTACTTC. Translating it yields CASSSRSSSYEQYF.

The V call is TRBV18, the J call TRBJ2-7, with D possibly matching TRBD2 (6 bases). Germline V gives CDR1 KGHSH, CDR2 LQKENI. CDR3 size: 18 residues. The V end was cut by 3 bases, the J end by 7 bases, with 28 bases between. The CDR3 region is CASSPQGSGSLRAGEQYF. CDR3 bases: TGTGCCAGCTCACCGCAGGGTTCGGGATCCCTTCGCGCGGGAGAGCAGTACTTC. Looking up the rest from reference TRBV18 and TRBJ2-7 gives the full variable domain: NAGVMQNPRHLVRRRGQEARLRCSPMKGHSHVYWYRQLPEEGLKFMVYLQKENIIDESGMPKERFSAEFPKEGPSILRIQQVVRGDSAAYFCASSPQGSGSLRAGEQYFGPGTRLTVT.